Listed below are T cell receptor beta chains from one sample, sequenced in a study of siplizumab effects on memory and regulatory T cells. The method was immunoSEQ multiplex PCR; TCRdb's version includes in-frame clones alone and lacks a portion of them. The sample shows about 91,000 clones, roughly 96% of them seen only once. Sequenced input: naive CD4+ T cells sorted from blood. The receptors originated from a human donor in good health. CDR3s include the opening cysteine and the closing phenylalanine or tryptophan. Fields, in order: CDR3 protein, CDR3 DNA, V gene, D gene, clone size, J gene. A D gene is named only where the DNA matches it firmly. Clone size is shown for a subset of rows, as once, few, many or a class of expanded clone.

CDR3: CASSLFAEVNTEAFF; DNA: TGCGCCAGCAGCTTGTTTGCCGAAGTGAACACTGAAGCTTTCTTT; V: TRBV5-1; D: -; size: -; J: TRBJ1-1
CDR3: CSVGRGASGQRDTQYF; DNA: TGCAGCGTTGGAAGGGGAGCTAGCGGGCAGAGGGATACGCAGTATTTT; V: TRBV29-1; D: TRBD2; size: -; J: TRBJ2-3
CDR3: CASSQDSAGGGNTEAFF; DNA: TGTGCCAGCAGCCAAGATTCGGCAGGGGGGGGGAACACTGAAGCTTTCTTT; V: TRBV4-2; D: TRBD1; size: -; J: TRBJ1-1
CDR3: CASSSTRYGYTF; DNA: TGTGCCAGCAGTTCAACCCGATATGGCTACACCTTC; V: TRBV6-5; D: -; size: -; J: TRBJ1-2
CDR3: CASSLDRYTEAFF; DNA: TGTGCCAGCAGCTTAGACAGATACACTGAAGCTTTCTTT; V: TRBV7-2; D: -; size: -; J: TRBJ1-1
CDR3: CASSLADGVNYGYTF; DNA: TGTGCCAGCAGCTTAGCCGACGGGGTCAACTATGGCTACACCTTC; V: TRBV7-2; D: -; size: once; J: TRBJ1-2
CDR3: CASSRGSEQYF; DNA: TGCGCCAGCAGCCGAGGGTCAGAGCAGTACTTC; V: TRBV5-1; D: -; size: -; J: TRBJ2-7
CDR3: CASSLGGGGPAYEQYF; DNA: TGTGCCAGCAGCTTAGGGGGCGGGGGGCCAGCCTACGAGCAGTACTTC; V: TRBV7-2; D: TRBD2; size: -; J: TRBJ2-7
CDR3: CASSPEGSYGYTF; DNA: TGTGCCAGCTCCCCCGAGGGGAGCTATGGCTACACCTTC; V: TRBV18; D: -; size: -; J: TRBJ1-2
CDR3: CASSPPGTTSTDTQYF; DNA: TGTGCCAGCTCACCACCGGGAACAACTAGCACAGATACGCAGTATTTT; V: TRBV18; D: -; size: -; J: TRBJ2-3
CDR3: CASSGQGGRSYEQYF; DNA: TGTGCCAGCAGTGGACAGGGCGGGCGGTCCTACGAGCAGTACTTC; V: TRBV6-5; D: TRBD1; size: -; J: TRBJ2-7
CDR3: CASSVGLTGGLETEAFF; DNA: TGTGCCAGCAGCGTAGGCCTGACAGGGGGCTTAGAAACTGAAGCTTTCTTT; V: TRBV9; D: TRBD1; size: -; J: TRBJ1-1
CDR3: CASSLFGGLSEAFF; DNA: TGTGCCAGCAGCTTATTTGGGGGGCTCTCTGAAGCTTTCTTT; V: TRBV7-2; D: -; size: -; J: TRBJ1-1
CDR3: CASSLLSGGRRGWATGELFF; DNA: TGTGCCAGCAGTTTATTATCGGGGGGGCGTCGGGGGTGGGCGACCGGGGAGCTGTTTTTT; V: TRBV27; D: TRBD2; size: -; J: TRBJ2-2
CDR3: CASRSGGAGETQYF; DNA: TGTGCCAGCAGGAGCGGGGGGGCCGGGGAGACCCAGTACTTC; V: TRBV28; D: TRBD2; size: -; J: TRBJ2-5
CDR3: CATNLFGNYEQYF; DNA: TGTGCCACCAACCTGTTTGGCAACTACGAGCAGTACTTC; V: TRBV6-1; D: -; size: -; J: TRBJ2-7
CDR3: CASSPTDEKLFF; DNA: TGTGCCAGCAGCCCCACTGATGAAAAACTGTTTTTT; V: TRBV9; D: -; size: few; J: TRBJ1-4
CDR3: CASTGEASSPLHF; DNA: TGTGCCAGCACAGGGGAGGCAAGTTCACCCCTCCACTTT; V: TRBV2; D: -; size: few; J: TRBJ1-6
CDR3: CAWRTEETQYF; DNA: TGTGCCTGGAGGACGGAAGAGACCCAGTACTTC; V: TRBV30; D: -; size: -; J: TRBJ2-5
CDR3: CASSEAGGNQPQHF; DNA: TGTGCCAGCAGTGAAGCGGGGGGCAATCAGCCCCAGCATTTT; V: TRBV6-1; D: -; size: -; J: TRBJ1-5
CDR3: CASSWDGNEAFF; DNA: TGTGCCAGCAGCTGGGACGGGAATGAAGCTTTCTTT; V: TRBV7-6; D: -; size: -; J: TRBJ1-1
CDR3: CASSLLQLYGYTF; DNA: TGTGCCAGCAGTTTACTACAACTCTATGGCTACACCTTC; V: TRBV28; D: -; size: -; J: TRBJ1-2